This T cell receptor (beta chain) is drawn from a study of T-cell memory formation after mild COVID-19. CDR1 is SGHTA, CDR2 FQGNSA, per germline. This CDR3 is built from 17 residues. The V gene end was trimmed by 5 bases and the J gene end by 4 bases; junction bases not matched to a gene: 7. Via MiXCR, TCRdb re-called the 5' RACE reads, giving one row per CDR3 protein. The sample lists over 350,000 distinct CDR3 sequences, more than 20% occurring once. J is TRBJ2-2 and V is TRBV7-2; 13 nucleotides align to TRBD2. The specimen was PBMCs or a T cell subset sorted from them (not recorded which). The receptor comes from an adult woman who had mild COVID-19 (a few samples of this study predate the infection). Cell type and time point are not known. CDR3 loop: CASSPRLAGGITGELFF. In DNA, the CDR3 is TGTGCCAGCAGCCCAAGACTAGCGGGAGGTATCACCGGGGAGCTGTTTTTT.